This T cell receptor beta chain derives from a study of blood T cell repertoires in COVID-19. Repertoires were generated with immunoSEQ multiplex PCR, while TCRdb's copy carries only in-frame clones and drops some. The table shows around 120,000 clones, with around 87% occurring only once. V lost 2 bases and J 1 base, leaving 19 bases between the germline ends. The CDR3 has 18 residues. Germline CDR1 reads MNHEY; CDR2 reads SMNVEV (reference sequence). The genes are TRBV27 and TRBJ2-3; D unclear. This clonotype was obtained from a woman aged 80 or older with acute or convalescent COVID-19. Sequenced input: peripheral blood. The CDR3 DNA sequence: TGTGCCAGCAGTTTAAAACCCTACCTTGGAGCCGGCACAGATACGCAGTATTTT. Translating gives CASSLKPYLGAGTDTQYF.